This T cell receptor (beta chain) was profiled in a study of TIL therapy for anti-PD-1-resistant metastatic lung cancer. Study details: By whole-exome sequencing, median non-synonymous tumor mutation burden was under 1.9 mutations per megabase.

Sequencing used immunoSEQ v3. Here immunoSEQ multiplex PCR was the method, and the copy in TCRdb shows in-frame clones only, minus some. The sample shows more than 45,000 clones, around 86% of them seen only once. This CDR3 spans 14 amino acids. The V and J ends lost 3 bases and 0 bases respectively, with 8 bases between them. Germline values: CDR1 MNHEY, CDR2 SMNVEV (reference sequence). The study's findings and limits: The baseline peripheral repertoire was partially replaced by infused TIL clonotypes that later decayed.

The time point denotes: pre-treatment sample, taken before nivolumab and TIL therapy. This clone was seen more than once but under ten times. Its antigen is not identified. This chain uses TRBV27 with TRBJ1-1; no definite D call. This sequence was found in a person aged 25 to 80 with non-small cell lung cancer. The sequences come from blood, collected at baseline. Here the CDR3 DNA reads TGTGCCAGCAGTTTCCGGGCAATGAACACTGAAGCTTTCTTT. This sequence encodes CASSFRAMNTEAFF.